Presented here are 25 T cell receptor beta chains from one specimen sequenced in a study of regulatory T cells in long-lasting Graves disease. Sequencing libraries for TCR beta were prepared with iRepertoire HTBI primers and Arm-PCR of CDR3 regions. One entry per CDR3 protein, called by TCRdb with MiXCR from the multiplex PCR reads. The sample includes 300,000 to 500,000 distinct CDR3 sequences, less than 25% seen only once; the top ten take around 21%. Sample time point: persistent/refractory GD, antithyroid drugs over 5 years with positive TRAb. The authors made the TCR library using RNA they extracted from PBMCs. Here the sequenced sample was peripheral blood mononuclear cells (PBMCs), taken when the disease was refractory, from a patient treated with antithyroid drugs. The receptor source for this set is a female donor with Graves disease.

A note on this clonotype: A much larger clone lies a single base off, so this may be a read error. The chain combines TRBV6-5 with TRBJ2-5; 8 nucleotides agree with TRBD1. The CDR3 has 19 residues. Germline V lookup: CDR1 MNHEY, CDR2 SVGAGI. The ends lost 3 bases at V and 8 bases at J; junction bases unmatched: 23. The CDR3 DNA reads TGTGCCAGCAGTTATCGACCAGGACAGGGTACGGCCCAACGAGATACCCAGTACTTC. This gives the protein CASSYRPGQGTAQRDTQYF.

Turning to this clonotype: Mismatch with germline at one junction end may stem from a read error. V gene TRBV7-9 combines with J gene TRBJ1-2; 7 bases are shared with TRBD1. Germline V gene data show CDR1 as SEHNR and CDR2 as FQNEAQ (reference sequence). This CDR3 contains 8 residues. CDR3 nucleotides: TGTGCCATTGAGGGACAGAATTTC. Amino acids: CAIEGQNF.

The rearrangement uses TRBV28 and TRBJ2-3, with 14 bases fitting TRBD2. Per the germline V gene, CDR1 is MDHEN and CDR2 is SYDVKM. Unmatched junction bases numbered 13, after V lost 5 bases and J lost 3 bases. CDR3 length: 19 amino acids. In nucleotides, the CDR3 is TGTGCCAGCAGTCCCAGGGAATCCGGGACTAGCGGGAGTACAGATACGCAGTATTTT. Translation gives CASSPRESGTSGSTDTQYF.

Ten or more counts support this clonotype. The rearrangement joins TRBV9 to TRBJ1-4; D not resolved. This CDR3 has 14 amino acids. V lost 0 bases and J 0 bases, leaving 3 bases between the germline ends. Germline V lookup: CDR1 SGDLS, CDR2 YYNGEE. This chain's CDR3 is CASSVGTTNEKLFF. In DNA form, the CDR3 reads TGTGCCAGCAGCGTAGGTACAACTAATGAAAAACTGTTTTTT. The full variable domain, with the rest looked up from reference TRBV9 and TRBJ1-4, is DSGVTQTPKHLITATGQRVTLRCSPRSGDLSVYWYQQSLDQGLQFLIQYYNGEERAKGNILERFSAQQFPDLHSELNLSSLELGDSALYFCASSVGTTNEKLFFGSGTQLSVL.

This clonotype was counted a few times. A much larger clone lies one base from this, so it may be a read error. Likely a read error: the CDR3 ends without its conserved phenylalanine or tryptophan. This sequence joins TRBV18 and TRBJ1-1; D uncertain. CDR3 length: 13 residues. CDR1 and CDR2 (germline): KGHSH, LQKENI. The V and J ends lost 4 bases and 2 bases respectively, with 8 bases between them. This chain's CDR3 is CASSRKENTEAFS. DNA for the CDR3: TGTGCCAGCTCACGAAAAGAAAACACTGAAGCTTTCTCT.

The chain carries TRBV5-1 and TRBJ1-2; possibly TRBD1 for D (6 bases). The CDR3 is made up of 13 amino acids. CDR1 and CDR2 from the germline V gene are SGHRS and YFSETQ. The V gene lost 4 bases and the J gene lost 4 bases, with 11 bases spanning the gap. CDR3 in DNA: TGCGCCAGCAGCCTATTGACAGGCTATGGCTACACCTTC. It is translated as CASSLLTGYGYTF.

The gene calls are TRBV20-1 and TRBJ2-2; TRBD2 matches 11 bases. The CDR3 covers 16 residues. Losses at the gene ends were 1 base for V and 6 bases for J; bases not matched to a gene: 7. Per the germline V gene, CDR1 is DFQATT and CDR2 is SNEGSKA (reference sequence). The CDR3 loop is CSARARLAGIAGELFF. The DNA for the CDR3 is TGCAGTGCTAGAGCGAGACTAGCGGGAATCGCCGGGGAGCTGTTTTTT.

This clonotype has a handful of counts. CDR3 bases: TGTGCCAGCAGCACGGGACTAGTTGGTGGGGAGCTGTTTTTT. This gives the protein CASSTGLVGGELFF. The chain has TRBV7-3 and TRBJ2-2; 8 bases are shared with TRBD2. The ends lost 5 bases at V and 8 bases at J; junction bases unmatched: 7. Germline loops: CDR1 SGHTA, CDR2 FQGTGA. This CDR3 contains 14 residues.

The CDR3 reads CASSRRKTLDYEQYF. Written as DNA, the CDR3 is TGTGCCAGCAGCCGGCGCAAGACCCTAGACTACGAGCAGTACTTC. The V and J genes are TRBV11-1 and TRBJ2-7; unclear D gene. Looked up from germline, CDR1 is SGHAT and CDR2 is FQDESV (reference sequence). The V end lost 5 bases, the J end lost 3 bases, and 17 bases lay between the germline ends. The CDR3 loop spans 15 amino acids.

The sample holds a few counts of this clonotype. The J gene is TRBJ2-4, the V gene TRBV6-2 or TRBV6-3; D call uncertain. Per the germline V gene, CDR1 is MNHEY and CDR2 is SVGEGT. This CDR3 region has 12 residues. V was shortened by 6 bases and J by 8 bases, with 11 bases between the two germline ends. DNA for the CDR3: TGTGCCAGCAGCGCCGGATCGGACATTCAGTACTTC. The encoded protein is CASSAGSDIQYF.

This clonotype was detected only a few times. This chain links TRBV7-2 with TRBJ1-5; 10 bases are shared with TRBD1. This CDR3 region has 15 residues. The V gene end was trimmed by 4 bases and the J gene end by 5 bases; junction bases not matched to a gene: 5. In germline, CDR1 is SGHTA, CDR2 FQGNSA. Here the CDR3 reads CASSSGQGGDQPQHF. CDR3 bases: TGTGCCAGCAGCTCTGGACAGGGGGGGGATCAGCCCCAGCATTTT.

This clonotype turned up a few times. The chain is built from TRBV4-3 and TRBJ2-2; 12 bases match TRBD2. Looked up from germline, CDR1 is LGHNA and CDR2 is YSLEER. Trimming cost V 4 bases and J 0 bases; bases outside gene matches: 12. CDR3 length: 20 amino acids. The CDR3 DNA reads as TGCGCCAGCAGCCCCCAAGGTGGGACTAGCGGGTTCACGAACACCGGGGAGCTGTTTTTT. It specifies CASSPQGGTSGFTNTGELFF.

V usage is TRBV7-2 and J usage is TRBJ2-7; TRBD1 agrees at 7 bases. CDR3 length equals 12 residues. Looked up from germline, CDR1 is SGHTA and CDR2 is FQGNSA. Trimming removed 5 bases from V and 6 bases from J; junction bases left unmatched: 4. The CDR3 DNA reads TGTGCCAGCAGCCAGACAGGGACCGAGCAGTACTTC. It translates to CASSQTGTEQYF.

This clonotype was counted at least ten times. The rearrangement joins TRBV3-1 to TRBJ2-7; no reliable D call. Trimming cost V 4 bases and J 4 bases, with 11 bases left between them. The CDR3 is 13 amino acids. CDR1 LGHDT and CDR2 YNNKEL come from the germline V gene (reference sequence). The CDR3 protein is CASSLGPRYEQYF. In DNA, the CDR3 is TGTGCCAGCAGCCTCGGACCCCGTTACGAGCAGTACTTC.

V is TRBV7-9 and J is TRBJ1-4; no firm D call. Germline CDR1 SEHNR, CDR2 FQNEAQ (reference sequence). Between the trimmed V and J ends, which lost 1 base and 8 bases, there was a span of 11 bases. The CDR3 consists of 14 residues. The CDR3: CASSLDSLREKLFF. CDR3 DNA sequence: TGTGCCAGCAGCTTAGACAGCCTGAGGGAAAAACTGTTTTTT.

V is TRBV5-1 and J is TRBJ2-7; no clear D gene. This CDR3 is built from 15 residues. V was clipped by 5 bases and J by 4 bases, with 19 bases between them. The germline V gene encodes CDR1 SGHRS and CDR2 YFSETQ. In nucleotides, the CDR3 is TGCGCCAGCAGGCGTACCCCAGGCCTCGATTACGAGCAGTACTTC. Its translation: CASRRTPGLDYEQYF.

This clonotype was seen ten or more times. The chain couples TRBV12-3 or TRBV12-4 to TRBJ1-3, with D uncertain. V gave up 6 bases and J gave up 6 bases, with 15 bases separating them. The CDR3 is 14 residues long. DNA for the CDR3: TGTGCCAGCAGCCGGACTGGCCTGGCAAACACCATATATTTT. Translated, it gives CASSRTGLANTIYF.

This clonotype showed up many times. V usage is TRBV27 and J usage is TRBJ2-7, with D perhaps assigned TRBD1 or TRBD2 (5 bases each). The CDR3 totals 14 residues. Germline V CDR1 and CDR2: MNHEY, SMNVEV (reference sequence). The V and J ends lost 1 base and 3 bases respectively, with 10 bases between them. CDR3 sequence (DNA): TGTGCCAGCAGTTTATGGGGGAGTGGCTACGAGCAGTACTTC. Protein product: CASSLWGSGYEQYF.

The DNA of the CDR3 is TGTGCCAGTAGTAGTGGGACAGTCGCCAATCAGCCCCAGCATTTT. Translating gives CASSSGTVANQPQHF. This chain uses TRBV19 with TRBJ1-5, with TRBD1 matching 7 bases. Trimming took 4 bases from V and 3 from J; bases not matched to a gene: 6. The germline CDR1 and CDR2 sequences are LNHDA and SQIVND (reference sequence). The CDR3 sequence is 15 residues long.

As for this clonotype: Since a far larger clone is one base different, this is likely a read error. The V gene is TRBV6-1, the J gene TRBJ1-2, with D unresolved. Germline V lookup: CDR1 MNHNS, CDR2 SASEGT. The CDR3 length is 11 residues. In DNA form, the CDR3 reads TGTACCAGCAGCCGGGCATTTGGCTACACCTTC. This codes for CTSSRAFGYTF.

The gene calls are TRBV27 and TRBJ2-3; maybe TRBD1 (5 bases). Trimming stripped 6 bases from V and 2 bases from J, with 15 bases between. The CDR3 loop spans 15 amino acids. Germline V CDR1 and CDR2: MNHEY, SMNVEV (reference sequence). The CDR3 reads CASSTYGAFTDTQYF. The CDR3 DNA is TGTGCCAGCAGCACTTATGGGGCCTTCACAGATACGCAGTATTTT.

This sequence joins TRBV12-3 or TRBV12-4 and TRBJ2-3; perhaps TRBD2 as D (6 bases). This CDR3 is 13 amino acids long. V was trimmed by 8 bases and J by 7 bases, leaving 16 bases between them. The CDR3 loop reads CASSPPGGNTQYF. The CDR3 DNA is TGTGCCAGCTCCCCCCCTGGGGGGAATACGCAGTATTTT.

Regarding this clonotype: This may be a read error, as it is one base from a much larger clone. The chain links TRBV2 to TRBJ1-1; 8 bases align to TRBD1. V trimming: 8 bases; J trimming: 8 bases; junction bases outside the gene matches: 10. The CDR3 is made up of 13 amino acids. Germline V gives CDR1 SNHLY, CDR2 FYNNEI. The CDR3 sequence: CASSDGQGSEAFF. The CDR3 DNA sequence: TGTGCCAGCTCCGATGGACAGGGAAGCGAAGCTTTCTTT.

This clonotype has a handful of counts. This chain uses TRBV20-1 with TRBJ2-7, with D perhaps matching TRBD2 (5 bases). Germline values: CDR1 DFQATT, CDR2 SNEGSKA (reference sequence). The CDR3 consists of 14 residues. V lost 3 bases and J lost 6, with 18 bases in between. DNA of the CDR3: TGCAGTGCTAGCCGCGGGCTAGATAGTAGCGAGCAGTACTTC. Translated, it gives CSASRGLDSSEQYF.

This sequence joins TRBV7-9 and TRBJ1-3; D not resolved. Between the trimmed V and J ends, which lost 10 bases and 1 base, there was a span of 17 bases. In germline, CDR1 is SEHNR, CDR2 FQNEAQ (reference sequence). The CDR3 sequence is 15 residues long. CDR3 coding DNA: TGTGCCACCGAGGACCCGAGTCGGTCTGGAAACACCATATATTTT. This sequence encodes CATEDPSRSGNTIYF.